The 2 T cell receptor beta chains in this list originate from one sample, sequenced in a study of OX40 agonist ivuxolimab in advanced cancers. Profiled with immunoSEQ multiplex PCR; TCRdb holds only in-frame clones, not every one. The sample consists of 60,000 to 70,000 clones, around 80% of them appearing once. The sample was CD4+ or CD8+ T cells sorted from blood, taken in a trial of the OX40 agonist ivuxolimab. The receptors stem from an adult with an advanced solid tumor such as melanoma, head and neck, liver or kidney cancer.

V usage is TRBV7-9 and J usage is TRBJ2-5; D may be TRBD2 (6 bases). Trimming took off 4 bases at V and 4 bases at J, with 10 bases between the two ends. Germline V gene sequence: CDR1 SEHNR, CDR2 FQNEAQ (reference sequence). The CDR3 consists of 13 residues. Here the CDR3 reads CASSSGTLETQYF. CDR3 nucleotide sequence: TGTGCCAGCAGCTCCGGGACTCTAGAGACCCAGTACTTC.

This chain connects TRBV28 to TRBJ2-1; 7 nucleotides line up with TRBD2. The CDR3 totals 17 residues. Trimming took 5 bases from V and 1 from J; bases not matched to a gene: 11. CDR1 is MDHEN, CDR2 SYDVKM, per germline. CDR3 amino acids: CASSPSRLARSYNEQFF. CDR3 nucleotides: TGTGCCAGCAGTCCATCACGACTAGCCAGGTCCTACAATGAGCAGTTCTTC.